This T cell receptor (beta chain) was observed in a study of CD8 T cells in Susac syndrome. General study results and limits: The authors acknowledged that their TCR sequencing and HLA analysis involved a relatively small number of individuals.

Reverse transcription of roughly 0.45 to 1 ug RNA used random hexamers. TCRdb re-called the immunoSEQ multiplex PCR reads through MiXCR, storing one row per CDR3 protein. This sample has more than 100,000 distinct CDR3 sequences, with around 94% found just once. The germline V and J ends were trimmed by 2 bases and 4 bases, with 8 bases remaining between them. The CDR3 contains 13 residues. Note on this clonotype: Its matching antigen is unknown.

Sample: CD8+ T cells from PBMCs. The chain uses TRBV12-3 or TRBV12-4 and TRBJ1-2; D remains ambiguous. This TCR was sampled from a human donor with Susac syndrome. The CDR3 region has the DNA TGTGCCAGCAGTTTAAATCCCGGCTATGGCTACACCTTC. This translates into CASSLNPGYGYTF.